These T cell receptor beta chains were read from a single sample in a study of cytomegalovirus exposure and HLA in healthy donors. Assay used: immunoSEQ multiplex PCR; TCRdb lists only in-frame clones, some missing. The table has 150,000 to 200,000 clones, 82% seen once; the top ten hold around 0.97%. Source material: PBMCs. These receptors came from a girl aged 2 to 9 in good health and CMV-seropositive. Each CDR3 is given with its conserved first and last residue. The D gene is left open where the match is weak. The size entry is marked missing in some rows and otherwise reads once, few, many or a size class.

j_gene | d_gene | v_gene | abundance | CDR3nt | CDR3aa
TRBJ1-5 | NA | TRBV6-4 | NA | TGTGCCAGCAGTTTAGTCGGGGCAGGGGAAATCAATCAGCCCCAGCATTTT | CASSLVGAGEINQPQHF
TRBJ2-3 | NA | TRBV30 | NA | TGTGCCTGGAGTTATTCACTCACAGGCACAGATACGCAGTATTTT | CAWSYSLTGTDTQYF
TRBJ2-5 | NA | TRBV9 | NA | TGTGCCAGCAGCGTAGTAGGTCTAGCTCGGGAGACCCAGTACTTC | CASSVVGLARETQYF
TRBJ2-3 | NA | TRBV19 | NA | TGTGCCAGTAGTATCCCTAGCACAGATACGCAGTATTTT | CASSIPSTDTQYF
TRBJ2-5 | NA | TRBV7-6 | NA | TGTGCCAGCAGCTTAGTTGGGGGCGGAGAGACCCAGTACTTC | CASSLVGGGETQYF
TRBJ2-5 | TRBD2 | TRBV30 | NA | TGTGCCTGGACCCGACTTCCGGGAGGAAGGGAGACCCAGTACTTC | CAWTRLPGGRETQYF
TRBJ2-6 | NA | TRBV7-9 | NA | TGTGCCAGCAGCTTCGGGCGGGGTGGCTCTGGGGCCAACGTCCTGACTTTC | CASSFGRGGSGANVLTF
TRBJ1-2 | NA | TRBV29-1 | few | NA | CSVRQGSNYGCTF
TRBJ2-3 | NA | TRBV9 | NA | TGTGCCAGCAGCCACGGAAGGGGGATGGATCGGGCAGATACGCAGTATTTT | CASSHGRGMDRADTQYF
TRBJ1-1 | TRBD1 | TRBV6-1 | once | TGTGCCAGCAGTGAAAGGGACAGGGAGAACACTGAAGCTTTCTTT | CASSERDRENTEAFF
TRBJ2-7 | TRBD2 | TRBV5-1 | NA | TGCGCCAGCAGCCCCGGACTAGCGGGAGTTTGGGAGCAGTACTTC | CASSPGLAGVWEQYF
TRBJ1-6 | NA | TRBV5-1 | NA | TGCGCCAGCAGACAGACGGAAACTAATTCACCCCTCCACTTT | CASRQTETNSPLHF
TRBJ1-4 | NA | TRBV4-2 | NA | TGTGCCAGCAGCCAAGAGCCAGGGTCTAATGAAAAACTGTTTTTT | CASSQEPGSNEKLFF
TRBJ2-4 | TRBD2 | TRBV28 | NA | TGTGCCAGCAGTTTAGCGGGGGGACCGCTTGGCATTCAGTACTTC | CASSLAGGPLGIQYF
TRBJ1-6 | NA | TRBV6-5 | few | TGTGCCAGCAGGGACGCAGGGGTTCCACCCCTCCACTTT | CASRDAGVPPLHF
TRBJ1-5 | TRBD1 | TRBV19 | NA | TGTGCCAGGGGGCCCGGGACAGATCTCAAGGGGAATCAGCCCCAGCATTTT | CARGPGTDLKGNQPQHF
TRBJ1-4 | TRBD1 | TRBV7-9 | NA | TGTGCCAGCAGCTTAGGCAGGGGGCGCTCCGCAGAAAAACTGTTTTTT | CASSLGRGRSAEKLFF
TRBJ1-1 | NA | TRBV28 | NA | TGTGCCAGCAGTTTACCGGGCCGGGAGACTGAAGCTTTCTTT | CASSLPGRETEAFF
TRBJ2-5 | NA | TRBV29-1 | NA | TGCAGCGTTGTAGGGACACAAGAGACCCAGTACTTC | CSVVGTQETQYF
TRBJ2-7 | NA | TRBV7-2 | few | TGTGCCAGCAGCGAGATGGGGCCCCCCTACGAGCAGTACTTC | CASSEMGPPYEQYF
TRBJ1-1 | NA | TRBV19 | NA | TGTGCCAGTAGTATAGCAGGTGGGGCGAACACTGAAGCTTTCTTT | CASSIAGGANTEAFF
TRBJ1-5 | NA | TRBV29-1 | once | TGCAGCGTTCAACCGAGGAATCAGCCCCAGCATTTT | CSVQPRNQPQHF
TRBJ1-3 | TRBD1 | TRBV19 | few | TGTGCCAGCGCGGGGGGACAGAACTCTGGAAACACCATATATTTT | CASAGGQNSGNTIYF
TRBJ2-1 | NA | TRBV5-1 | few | TGCGCCAGCAGCCCAGAAAACAATGAGCAGTTCTTC | CASSPENNEQFF
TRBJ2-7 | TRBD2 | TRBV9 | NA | TGTGCCAGCAGCGTTAGCGGGAGAGGTTACGAGCAGTACTTC | CASSVSGRGYEQYF
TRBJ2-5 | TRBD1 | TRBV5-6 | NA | TGTGCCAGCACCCTCGGCAGGGGGCAAGAGACCCAGTACTTC | CASTLGRGQETQYF
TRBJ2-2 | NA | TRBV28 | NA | TGTGCCAGCAAGGAGGGCCTGAACACCGGGGAGCTGTTTTTT | CASKEGLNTGELFF
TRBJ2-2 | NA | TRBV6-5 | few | TGTGCCAGCAGCCGGACAGTCGGGGAGCTGTTTTTT | CASSRTVGELFF
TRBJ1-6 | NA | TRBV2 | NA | TGTGCCAGCAGTGGTAACAGTCATTCACCCCTCCACTTT | CASSGNSHSPLHF